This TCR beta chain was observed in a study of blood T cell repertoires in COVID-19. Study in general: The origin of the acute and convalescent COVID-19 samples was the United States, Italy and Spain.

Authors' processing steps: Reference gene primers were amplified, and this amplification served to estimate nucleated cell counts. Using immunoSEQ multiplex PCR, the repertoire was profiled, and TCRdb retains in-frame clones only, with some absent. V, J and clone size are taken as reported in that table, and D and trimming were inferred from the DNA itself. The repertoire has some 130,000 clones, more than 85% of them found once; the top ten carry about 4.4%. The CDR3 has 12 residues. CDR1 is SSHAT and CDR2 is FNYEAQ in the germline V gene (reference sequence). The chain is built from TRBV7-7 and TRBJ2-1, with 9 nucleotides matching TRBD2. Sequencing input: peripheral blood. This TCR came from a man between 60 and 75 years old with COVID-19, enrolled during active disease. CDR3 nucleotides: TGTGCTAGCGGGAGAGCTCCCAATGAGCAGTTCTTC. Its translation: CASGRAPNEQFF.